This T cell receptor (beta chain) derives from a study of molecular identifiers for immune sequencing clone quantification. Study observations and caveats: The share of molecules held by clones above 20 RNA copies was over 99% in effector cells and under 1% in naive cells.

Trimming cost V 2 bases and J 7 bases, with 12 bases left between them. The length of the CDR3 is 14 residues. Germline-derived CDR1 and CDR2 are MNHEY and SMNVEV (reference sequence). About this clonotype itself: Antigen: not known.

TCRdb reprocessed the PCR reads with MiXCR, giving one entry per CDR3 protein. Of around 480,000 distinct CDR3 sequences listed, about a fifth are singletons. The clonotype originates from a human donor in good health. Some libraries in this study had Jurkat cell RNA spiked in. The specimen was naive CD8+ T cells from blood, with Jurkat cell RNA spiked in. The sample's subset: FACS-sorted CD8+CD4-CCR7+CD45RA+ naive T cells. The V and J genes are TRBV27 and TRBJ1-5; no firm D call. CDR3 sequence: CASSLAQKGQPQHF. CDR3 in DNA: TGTGCCAGCAGTTTAGCCCAGAAGGGACAGCCCCAGCATTTT.